The sequence of this T cell receptor (beta chain) was determined in a study of T cells after yellow fever vaccination. Study information: Fractions with few cells were prepared using SMART-Seq v4 Ultra Low Input. Study-wide results and limits: Weaker, the secondary response peaked sooner, at day 5 versus 15. A limited proportion of clonotypes was detected within both the CD4 and CD8 compartments.

CDR3 size: 14 residues. In germline, CDR1 is SGHRS, CDR2 YFSETQ. Trimming shortened V by 0 bases and J by 2 bases, and 7 bases separated the two germline ends. At least ten counts were recorded for this clonotype. Its antigen is as yet unknown. TCRdb re-analysed the 5' RACE reads in MiXCR, keeping a single row per CDR3 protein. The table records over 150,000 distinct CDR3 sequences, approximately 6% of them present only once. This chain connects TRBV5-1 to TRBJ2-3, with D uncertain. Sequencing used CD4+ T cells sorted from PBMCs, obtained on the day of the first yellow fever vaccination. The clonotype was recovered from a man between 18 and 35 years old who received the YFV17D yellow fever vaccine. The CDR3: CASSLEGYTDTQYF. In DNA, the CDR3 is TGCGCCAGCAGCTTGGAAGGCTACACAGATACGCAGTATTTT.